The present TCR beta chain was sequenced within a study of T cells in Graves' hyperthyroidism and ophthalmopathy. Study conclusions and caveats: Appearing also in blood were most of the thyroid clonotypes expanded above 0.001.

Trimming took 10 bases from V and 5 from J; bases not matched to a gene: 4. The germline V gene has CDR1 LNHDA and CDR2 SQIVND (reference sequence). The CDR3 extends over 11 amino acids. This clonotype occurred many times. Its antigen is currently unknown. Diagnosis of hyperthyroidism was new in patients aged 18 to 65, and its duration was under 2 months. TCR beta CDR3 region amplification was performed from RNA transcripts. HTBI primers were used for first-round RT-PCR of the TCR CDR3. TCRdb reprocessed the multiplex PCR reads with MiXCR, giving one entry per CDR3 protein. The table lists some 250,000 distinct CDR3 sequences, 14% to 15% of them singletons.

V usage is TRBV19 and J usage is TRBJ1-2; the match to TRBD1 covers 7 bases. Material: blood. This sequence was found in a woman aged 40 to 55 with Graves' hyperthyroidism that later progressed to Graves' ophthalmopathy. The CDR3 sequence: CAIGTAYGYTF. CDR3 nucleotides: TGTGCCATCGGGACAGCTTATGGCTACACCTTC.